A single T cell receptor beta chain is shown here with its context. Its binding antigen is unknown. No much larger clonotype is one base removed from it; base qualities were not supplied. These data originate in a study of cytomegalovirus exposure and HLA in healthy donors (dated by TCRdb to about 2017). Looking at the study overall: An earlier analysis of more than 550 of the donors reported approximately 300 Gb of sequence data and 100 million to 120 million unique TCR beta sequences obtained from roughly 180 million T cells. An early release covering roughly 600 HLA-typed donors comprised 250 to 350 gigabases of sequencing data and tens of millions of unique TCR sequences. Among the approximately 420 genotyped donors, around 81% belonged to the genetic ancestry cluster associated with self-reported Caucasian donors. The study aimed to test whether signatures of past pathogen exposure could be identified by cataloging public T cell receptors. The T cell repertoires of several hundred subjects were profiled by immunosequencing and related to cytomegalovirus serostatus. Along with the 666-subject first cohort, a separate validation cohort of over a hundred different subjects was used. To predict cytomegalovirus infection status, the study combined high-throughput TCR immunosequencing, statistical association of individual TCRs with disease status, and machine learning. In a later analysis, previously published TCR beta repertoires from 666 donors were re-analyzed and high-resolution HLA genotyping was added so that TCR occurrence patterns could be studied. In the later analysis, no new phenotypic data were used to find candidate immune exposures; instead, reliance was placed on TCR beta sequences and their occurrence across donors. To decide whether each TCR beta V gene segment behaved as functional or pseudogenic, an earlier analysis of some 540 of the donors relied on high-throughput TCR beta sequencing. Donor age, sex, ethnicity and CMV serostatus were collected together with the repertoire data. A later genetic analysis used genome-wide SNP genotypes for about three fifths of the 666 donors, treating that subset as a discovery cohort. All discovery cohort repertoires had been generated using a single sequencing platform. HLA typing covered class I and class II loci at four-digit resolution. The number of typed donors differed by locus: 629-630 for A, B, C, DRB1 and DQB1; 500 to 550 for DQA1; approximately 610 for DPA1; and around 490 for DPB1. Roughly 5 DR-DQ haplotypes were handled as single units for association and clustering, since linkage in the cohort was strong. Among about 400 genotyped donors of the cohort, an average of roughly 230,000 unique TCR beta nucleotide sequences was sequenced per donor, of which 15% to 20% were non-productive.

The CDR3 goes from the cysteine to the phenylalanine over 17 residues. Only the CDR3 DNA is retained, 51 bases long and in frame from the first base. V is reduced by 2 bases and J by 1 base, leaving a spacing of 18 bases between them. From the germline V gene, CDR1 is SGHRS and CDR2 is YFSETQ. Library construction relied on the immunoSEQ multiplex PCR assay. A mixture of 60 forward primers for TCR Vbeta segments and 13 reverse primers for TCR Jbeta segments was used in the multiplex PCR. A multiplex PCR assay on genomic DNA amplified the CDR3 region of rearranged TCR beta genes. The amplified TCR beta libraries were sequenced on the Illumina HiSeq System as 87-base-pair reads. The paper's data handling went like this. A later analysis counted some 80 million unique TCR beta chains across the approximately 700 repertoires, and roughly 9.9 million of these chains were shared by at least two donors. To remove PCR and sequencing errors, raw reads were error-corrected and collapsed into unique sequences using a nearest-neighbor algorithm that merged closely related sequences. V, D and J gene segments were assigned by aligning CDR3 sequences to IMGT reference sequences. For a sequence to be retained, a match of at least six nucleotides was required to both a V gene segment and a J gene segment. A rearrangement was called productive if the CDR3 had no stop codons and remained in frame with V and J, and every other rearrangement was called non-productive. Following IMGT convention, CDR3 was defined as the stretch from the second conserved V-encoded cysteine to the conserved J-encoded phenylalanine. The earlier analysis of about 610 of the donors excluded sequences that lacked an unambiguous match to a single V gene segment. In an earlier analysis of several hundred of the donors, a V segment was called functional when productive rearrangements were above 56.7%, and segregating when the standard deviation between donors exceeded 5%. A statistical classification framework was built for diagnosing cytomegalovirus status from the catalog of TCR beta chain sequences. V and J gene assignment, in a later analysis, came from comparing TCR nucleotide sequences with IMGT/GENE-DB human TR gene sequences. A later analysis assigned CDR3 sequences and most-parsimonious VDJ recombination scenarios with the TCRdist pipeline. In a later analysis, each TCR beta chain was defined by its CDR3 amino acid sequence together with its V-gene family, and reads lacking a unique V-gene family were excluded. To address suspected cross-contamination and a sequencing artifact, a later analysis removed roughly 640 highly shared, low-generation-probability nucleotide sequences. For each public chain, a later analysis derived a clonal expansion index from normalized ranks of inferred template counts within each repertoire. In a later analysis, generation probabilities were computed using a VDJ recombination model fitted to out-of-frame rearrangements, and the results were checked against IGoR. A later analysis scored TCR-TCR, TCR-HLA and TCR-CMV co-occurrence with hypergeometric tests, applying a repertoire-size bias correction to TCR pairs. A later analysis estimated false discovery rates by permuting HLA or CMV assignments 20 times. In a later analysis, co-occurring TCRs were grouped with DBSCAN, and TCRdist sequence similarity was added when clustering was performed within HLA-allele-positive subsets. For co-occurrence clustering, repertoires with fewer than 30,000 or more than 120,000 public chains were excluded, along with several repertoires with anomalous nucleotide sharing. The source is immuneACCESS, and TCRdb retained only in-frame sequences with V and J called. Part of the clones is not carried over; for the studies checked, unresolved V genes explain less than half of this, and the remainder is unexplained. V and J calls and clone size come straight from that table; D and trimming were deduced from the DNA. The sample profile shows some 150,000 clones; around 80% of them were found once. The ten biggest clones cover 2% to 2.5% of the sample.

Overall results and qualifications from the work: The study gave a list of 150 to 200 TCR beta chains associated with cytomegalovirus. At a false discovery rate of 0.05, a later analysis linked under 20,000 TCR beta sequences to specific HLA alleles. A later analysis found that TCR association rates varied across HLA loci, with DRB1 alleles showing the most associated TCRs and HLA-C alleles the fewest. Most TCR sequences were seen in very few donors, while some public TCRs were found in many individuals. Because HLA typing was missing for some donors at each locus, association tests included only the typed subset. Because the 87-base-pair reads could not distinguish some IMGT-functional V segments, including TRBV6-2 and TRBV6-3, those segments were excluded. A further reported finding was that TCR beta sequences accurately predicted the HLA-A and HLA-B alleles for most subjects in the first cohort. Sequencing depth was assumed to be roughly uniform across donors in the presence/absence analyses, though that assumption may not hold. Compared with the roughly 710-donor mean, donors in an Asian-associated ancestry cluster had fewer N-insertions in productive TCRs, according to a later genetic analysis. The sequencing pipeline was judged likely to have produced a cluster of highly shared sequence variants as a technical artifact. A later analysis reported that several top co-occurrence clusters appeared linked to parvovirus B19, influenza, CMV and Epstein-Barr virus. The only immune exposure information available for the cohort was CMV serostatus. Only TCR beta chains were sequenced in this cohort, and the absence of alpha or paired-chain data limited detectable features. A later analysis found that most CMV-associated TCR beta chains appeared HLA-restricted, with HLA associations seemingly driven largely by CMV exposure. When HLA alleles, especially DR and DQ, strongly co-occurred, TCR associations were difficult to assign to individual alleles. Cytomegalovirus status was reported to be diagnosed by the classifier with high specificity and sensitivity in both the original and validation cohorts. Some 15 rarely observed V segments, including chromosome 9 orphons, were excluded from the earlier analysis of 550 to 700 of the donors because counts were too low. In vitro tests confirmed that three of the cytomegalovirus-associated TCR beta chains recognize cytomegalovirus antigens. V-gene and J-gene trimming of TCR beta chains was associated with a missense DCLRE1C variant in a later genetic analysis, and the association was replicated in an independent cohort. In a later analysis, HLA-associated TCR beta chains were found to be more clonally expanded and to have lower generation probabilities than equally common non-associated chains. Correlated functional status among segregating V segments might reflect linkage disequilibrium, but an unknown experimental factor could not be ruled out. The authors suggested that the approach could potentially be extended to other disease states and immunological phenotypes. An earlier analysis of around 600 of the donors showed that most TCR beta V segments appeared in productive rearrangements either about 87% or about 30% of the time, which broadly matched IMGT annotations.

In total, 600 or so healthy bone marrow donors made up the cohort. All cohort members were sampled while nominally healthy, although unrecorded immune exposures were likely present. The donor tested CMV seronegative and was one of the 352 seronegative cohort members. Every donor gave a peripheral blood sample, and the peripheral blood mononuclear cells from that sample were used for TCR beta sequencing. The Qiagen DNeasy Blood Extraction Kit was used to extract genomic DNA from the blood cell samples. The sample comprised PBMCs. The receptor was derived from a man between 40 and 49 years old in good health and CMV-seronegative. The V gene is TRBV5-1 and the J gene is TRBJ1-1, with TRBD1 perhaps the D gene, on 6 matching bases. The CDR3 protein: CASSFTGTRKENTEAFF. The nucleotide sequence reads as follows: TGCGCCAGCAGCTTCACCGGGACAAGAAAAGAGAACACTGAAGCTTTCTTT.